This T cell receptor beta chain was captured by sequencing in a study of graft-versus-host responses after intestinal transplantation. The overall study: Every transplant recipient was induced with anti-thymocyte globulin, then maintained on tacrolimus and steroids for approximately three years. Findings and limits, study-wide: Recipient marrow showed GvH clones, some seen first in ileum or blood.

V lost 5 bases, J lost 0 bases, and 7 bases stayed unmatched. Germline V gene sequence: CDR1 SEHNR, CDR2 FQNEAQ (reference sequence). The CDR3 is 16 residues long. Points on this clone: Its target is not known.

TCRdb's copy holds only in-frame clones and misses some; the assay was immunoSEQ multiplex PCR. The repertoire holds 70,000 to 95,000 clones, 90% to 95% seen once, with approximately 1.1% in the top ten. The sequencing here drew on unstimulated CD8+ T cells sorted from spleen or lymph node cells, taken before transplant. This TCR was recovered from a human donor who was the organ donor for an intestinal transplant. This chain links TRBV7-9 with TRBJ1-5, with TRBD1 identical over 7 bases. The CDR3 here is CASSTGEGYSNQPQHF. For the CDR3, the DNA is TGTGCCAGCAGCACAGGGGAAGGATATAGCAATCAGCCCCAGCATTTT.